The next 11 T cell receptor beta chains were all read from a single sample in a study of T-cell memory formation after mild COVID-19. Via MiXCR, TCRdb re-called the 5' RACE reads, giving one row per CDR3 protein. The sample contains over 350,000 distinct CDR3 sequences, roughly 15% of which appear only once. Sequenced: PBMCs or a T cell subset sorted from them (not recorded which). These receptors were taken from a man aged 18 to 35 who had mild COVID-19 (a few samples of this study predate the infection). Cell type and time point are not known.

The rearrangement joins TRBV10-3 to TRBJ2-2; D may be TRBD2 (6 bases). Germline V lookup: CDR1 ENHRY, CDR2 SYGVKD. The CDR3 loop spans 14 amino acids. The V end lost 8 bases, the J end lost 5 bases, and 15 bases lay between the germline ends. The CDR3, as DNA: TGTGCCATCTCAATCCAGGGAGGAACCGGGGAGCTGTTTTTT. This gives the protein CAISIQGGTGELFF.

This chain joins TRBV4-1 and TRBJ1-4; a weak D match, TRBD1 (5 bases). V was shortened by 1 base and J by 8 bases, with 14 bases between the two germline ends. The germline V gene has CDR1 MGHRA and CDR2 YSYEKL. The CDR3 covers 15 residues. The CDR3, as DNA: TGCGCCAGCAGCCAAGGAAGCGGGACCGGAGAAAAACTGTTTTTT. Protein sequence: CASSQGSGTGEKLFF.

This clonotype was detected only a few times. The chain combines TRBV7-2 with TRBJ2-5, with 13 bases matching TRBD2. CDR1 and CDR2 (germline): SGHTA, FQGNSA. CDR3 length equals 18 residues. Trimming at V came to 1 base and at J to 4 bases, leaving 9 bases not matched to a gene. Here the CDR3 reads CASSLGARLAGGGETQYF. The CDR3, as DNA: TGTGCCAGCAGCTTAGGGGCTCGACTAGCGGGGGGCGGAGAGACCCAGTACTTC.

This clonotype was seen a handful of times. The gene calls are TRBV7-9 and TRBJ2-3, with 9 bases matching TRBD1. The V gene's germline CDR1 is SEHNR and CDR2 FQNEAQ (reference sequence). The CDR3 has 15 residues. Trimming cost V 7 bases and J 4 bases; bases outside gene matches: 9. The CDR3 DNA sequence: TGTGCCAGCAACTCGGACAGGGGAAGTTCAGATACGCAGTATTTT. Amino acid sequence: CASNSDRGSSDTQYF.

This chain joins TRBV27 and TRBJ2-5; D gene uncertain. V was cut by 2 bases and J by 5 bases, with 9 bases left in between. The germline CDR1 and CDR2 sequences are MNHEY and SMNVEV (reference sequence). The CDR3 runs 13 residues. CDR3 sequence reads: CASSLIGMETQYF. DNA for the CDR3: TGTGCCAGCAGTTTAATTGGAATGGAGACCCAGTACTTC.

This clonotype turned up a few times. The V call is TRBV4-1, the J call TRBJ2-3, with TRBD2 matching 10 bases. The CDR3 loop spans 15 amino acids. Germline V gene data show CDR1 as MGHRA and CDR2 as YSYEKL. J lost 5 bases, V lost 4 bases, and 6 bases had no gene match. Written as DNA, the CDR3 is TGCGCCAGCAGCCGAGGACTAGCGGATGAAGATACGCAGTATTTT. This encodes CASSRGLADEDTQYF.

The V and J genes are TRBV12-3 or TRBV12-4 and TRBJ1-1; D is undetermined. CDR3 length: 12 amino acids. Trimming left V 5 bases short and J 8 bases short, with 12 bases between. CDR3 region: CASSVVPGEAFF. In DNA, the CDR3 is TGTGCCAGCAGTGTAGTTCCGGGAGAAGCTTTCTTT.

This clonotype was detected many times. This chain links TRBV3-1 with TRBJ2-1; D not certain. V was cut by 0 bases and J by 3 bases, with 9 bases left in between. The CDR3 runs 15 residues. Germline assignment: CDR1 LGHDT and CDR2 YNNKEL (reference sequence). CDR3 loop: CASSQDSPVYNEQFF. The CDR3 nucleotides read TGTGCCAGCAGCCAAGATTCCCCAGTCTACAATGAGCAGTTCTTC.

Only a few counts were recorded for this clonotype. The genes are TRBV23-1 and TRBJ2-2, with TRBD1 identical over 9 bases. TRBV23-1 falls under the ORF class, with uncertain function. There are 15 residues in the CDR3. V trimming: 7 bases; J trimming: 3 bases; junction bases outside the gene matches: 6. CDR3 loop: CASTPGQGYTGELFF. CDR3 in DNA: TGCGCCAGCACCCCGGGACAGGGTTACACCGGGGAGCTGTTTTTT.

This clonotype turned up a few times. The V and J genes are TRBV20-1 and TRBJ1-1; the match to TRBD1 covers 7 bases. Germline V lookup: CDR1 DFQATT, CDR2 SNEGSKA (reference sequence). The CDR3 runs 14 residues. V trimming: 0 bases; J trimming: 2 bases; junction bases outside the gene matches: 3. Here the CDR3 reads CSAREGQLNTEAFF. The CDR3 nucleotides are TGCAGTGCTAGAGAGGGACAGCTAAACACTGAAGCTTTCTTT.

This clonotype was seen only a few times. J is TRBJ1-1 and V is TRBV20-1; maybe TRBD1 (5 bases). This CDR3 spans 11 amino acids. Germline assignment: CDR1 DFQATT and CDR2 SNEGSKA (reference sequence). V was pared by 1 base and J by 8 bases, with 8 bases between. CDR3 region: CSARGPGEAFF. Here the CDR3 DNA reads TGCAGTGCTAGAGGTCCAGGGGAAGCTTTCTTT.